This T cell receptor beta chain was recorded in a study of response to subunit inactivated influenza vaccine. Concerning this clonotype itself: Its matching antigen is unknown.

Germline CDR1 is MDHEN and CDR2 is SYDVKM. Trimming removed 4 bases from V and 3 bases from J, with 13 bases in between. The CDR3 length is 16 residues. In TCRdb, the RT-PCR reads were re-called with MiXCR into one record per CDR3 protein. Among hundreds of thousands of distinct CDR3 sequences, 12% were seen once, and the ten largest hold roughly 10%. Whole-study findings and limits: With each seasonal influenza vaccination, the authors suggested, few new T cells are recruited.

The chain joins TRBV28 to TRBJ1-6, with D maybe TRBD1 (5 bases). Sequencing was performed on PBMCs from blood, taken on the day of vaccination. The source of this sequence is a man aged 50 to 60 who received an inactivated influenza vaccine. The CDR3, as DNA: TGTGCCAGCAGTTCTCCAGGGAAAATCTATAATTCACCCCTCCACTTT. This encodes CASSSPGKIYNSPLHF.